This passage covers 15 T cell receptor beta chains from one sample sequenced in a study of shared clonotypes between healthy human individuals. The assay was immunoSEQ multiplex PCR, and TCRdb's table has in-frame clones only and misses some. The sample records roughly 2.5 million clones, over 85% being singletons. Sequencing was carried out using naive CD4+ T cells sorted from blood. The subset was: CD45RA+ positively selected. These receptors came from a man younger than 35 in good health.

The J gene is TRBJ2-7, the V gene TRBV5-6; 8 positions match TRBD1. The CDR3 sequence is 15 residues long. V shed 3 bases, J shed 3 bases, and the junction held 8 bases outside the gene matches. The germline gives CDR1 SGHDT, CDR2 YYEEEE. The CDR3 protein is CASSWRDRPRYEQYF. The CDR3 nucleotides read TGTGCCAGCAGCTGGAGGGACAGGCCGCGCTACGAGCAGTACTTC. Full variable domain (missing parts from reference TRBV5-6 and TRBJ2-7): DAGVTQSPTHLIKTRGQQVTLRCSPKSGHDTVSWYQQALGQGPQFIFQYYEEEERQRGNFPDRFSGHQFPNYSSELNVNALLLGDSALYLCASSWRDRPRYEQYFGPGTRLTVT.

This chain uses TRBV11-2 with TRBJ2-3; D gene uncertain. The CDR3 is 17 residues long. Trimming stripped 0 bases from V and 3 bases from J, with 16 bases between. Germline V lookup: CDR1 SGHAT, CDR2 FQNNGV. For the CDR3, the DNA is TGTGCCAGCAGCTTAGACGACACAAGTCTTGGTACAGATACGCAGTATTTT. It yields the protein CASSLDDTSLGTDTQYF. The whole variable domain, remainder taken from reference TRBV11-2 and TRBJ2-3, is EAGVAQSPRYKIIEKRQSVAFWCNPISGHATLYWYQQILGQGPKLLIQFQNNGVVDDSQLPKDRFSAERLKGVDSTLKIQPAKLEDSAVYLCASSLDDTSLGTDTQYFGPGTRLTVL.

This clone was counted a single time. V usage is TRBV10-3 and J usage is TRBJ2-2; the D gene could be TRBD1 or TRBD2 (5 bases each). With 0 bases removed from V and 0 bases from J, the gap between germline ends came to 17 bases. Germline CDR1 reads ENHRY; CDR2 reads SYGVKD. The CDR3 totals 19 residues. CDR3 nucleotides: TGTGCCATCAGTGAGTCTGGGGGAGCATCCCCTTCGAACACCGGGGAGCTGTTTTTT. The encoded protein is CAISESGGASPSNTGELFF.

The rearrangement links TRBV28 to TRBJ1-6, with 7 bases aligning to TRBD1. The CDR3 is 14 amino acids. Germline V gives CDR1 MDHEN, CDR2 SYDVKM. With V trimmed by 1 base and J by 8 bases, 2 bases remained unmatched. The CDR3 DNA reads TGTGCCAGCAGTTTATCGCAGGGGGATTCACCCCTCCACTTT. Amino acid sequence: CASSLSQGDSPLHF.

The table lists this clone with a count of one. This chain connects TRBV7-9 to TRBJ1-5; 12 nucleotides align to TRBD1. V shed 5 bases and J 6 bases; nucleotides not matched to a gene: 8. CDR1 and CDR2 from the germline V gene are SEHNR and FQNEAQ (reference sequence). The CDR3 is made up of 16 amino acids. Written as DNA, the CDR3 is TGTGCCAGCAGCGCTGAATGGGACAGGGGGCTTCAGCCCCAGCATTTT. Translation gives CASSAEWDRGLQPQHF.

This clone was detected only a few times. J is TRBJ1-1 and V is TRBV7-9; D gene ambiguous. Germline-derived CDR1 and CDR2 are SEHNR and FQNEAQ (reference sequence). With 1 base removed from V and 3 bases from J, the gap between germline ends came to 3 bases. The CDR3 runs to 12 residues. CDR3 sequence (DNA): TGTGCCAGCAGCTTAGGTTACACTGAAGCTTTCTTT. This encodes CASSLGYTEAFF.

The V and J genes are TRBV18 and TRBJ2-1; 9 nucleotides line up with TRBD1. Germline CDR1 is KGHSH and CDR2 is LQKENI. The CDR3 length is 16 residues. Trimming at V came to 4 bases and at J to 5 bases, leaving 9 bases not matched to a gene. CDR3: CASSRTGTGRDNEQFF. The CDR3 DNA reads TGTGCCAGCTCACGGACCGGGACAGGGAGGGACAATGAGCAGTTCTTC.

This clone was seen once. The chain employs TRBV29-1 and TRBJ2-2, with a tentative D call TRBD1 (6 bases). CDR3 length: 15 residues. Germline V gene lookup returns CDR1 SQVTM and CDR2 ANQGSEA. V was trimmed by 3 bases and J by 2 bases, leaving 13 bases between them. The CDR3 coding sequence is TGCAGCGTTGAGTTAAGGACAGCTAACACCGGGGAGCTGTTTTTT. As protein: CSVELRTANTGELFF.

This chain connects TRBV30 to TRBJ2-2, with 10 positions matching TRBD2. J was trimmed by 2 bases and V by 3 bases; bases with no gene match: 3. The CDR3 is made up of 15 amino acids. Germline V lookup: CDR1 GTSNPN, CDR2 SVGIG (reference sequence). The CDR3 DNA reads TGTGCCTGGAGGGTACTAGCGGGAAACACCGGGGAGCTGTTTTTT. This codes for CAWRVLAGNTGELFF.

This clone was seen a few times. The same CDR3 can be traced to other DNA sequences in this sample. V is TRBV5-1 and J is TRBJ2-7, with D hard to call. This CDR3 has 12 amino acids. Germline CDR1 SGHRS, CDR2 YFSETQ. The germline V and J ends were trimmed by 4 bases and 0 bases, with 5 bases remaining between them. The CDR3, as DNA: TGCGCCAGCAGCGGGGACTCCTACGAGCAGTACTTC. Residues: CASSGDSYEQYF.

This clone occurred a few times. This chain joins TRBV5-6 and TRBJ1-6; D may be TRBD1 (6 bases). The length of the CDR3 is 14 residues. Trimming took off 1 base at V and 10 bases at J, with 12 bases between the two ends. Per the germline V gene, CDR1 is SGHDT and CDR2 is YYEEEE. The CDR3 reads CASSLYRADSPLHF. The CDR3 DNA sequence: TGTGCCAGCAGCTTGTACAGGGCGGACTCACCCCTCCACTTT. The complete variable domain, with remaining parts taken from reference TRBV5-6 and TRBJ1-6, reads DAGVTQSPTHLIKTRGQQVTLRCSPKSGHDTVSWYQQALGQGPQFIFQYYEEEERQRGNFPDRFSGHQFPNYSSELNVNALLLGDSALYLCASSLYRADSPLHFGNGTRLTVT.

The chain carries TRBV7-2 and TRBJ2-3; D is possibly TRBD2 (6 bases). Germline loops: CDR1 SGHTA, CDR2 FQGNSA. The V gene lost 3 bases and the J gene lost 4 bases, with 17 bases spanning the gap. The CDR3 extends over 16 amino acids. As DNA, the CDR3 is TGTGCCAGCAGCTTCGGAGGGTACCCTGGGGCAGATACGCAGTATTTT. It is translated as CASSFGGYPGADTQYF.

Remarks on this clone: Other DNA sequences in the sample encode the same CDR3. The V and J genes are TRBV9 and TRBJ1-1; D unclear. This CDR3 has 14 residues. V was pared by 0 bases and J by 2 bases, with 8 bases between. The V gene's germline CDR1 is SGDLS and CDR2 YYNGEE. The chain's CDR3 is CASSVGTGNTEAFF. The CDR3 DNA sequence: TGTGCCAGCAGCGTAGGGACTGGAAACACTGAAGCTTTCTTT.

The chain couples TRBV19 to TRBJ1-2; the D is unclear. This CDR3 is built from 14 residues. V was clipped by 0 bases and J by 7 bases, with 12 bases between them. Germline assignment: CDR1 LNHDA and CDR2 SQIVND (reference sequence). The CDR3 DNA sequence: TGTGCCAGTAGTATAGAGGTCTTCGTCGTTGGCTACACCTTC. Translated, it gives CASSIEVFVVGYTF.

The rearrangement joins TRBV7-2 to TRBJ2-7, with 8 bases identical to TRBD2. The CDR3 spans 16 residues. The germline gives CDR1 SGHTA, CDR2 FQGNSA. Unmatched junction bases numbered 8, after V lost 0 bases and J lost 4 bases. The chain's CDR3 is CASSLAGAGAWYEQYF. CDR3 coding DNA: TGTGCCAGCAGCTTAGCGGGAGCGGGAGCCTGGTACGAGCAGTACTTC.